The entry that follows covers one TCR beta chain sequence. Its antigen is still unknown. Each subset's genomic DNA was split evenly across several immunoSEQ plates. Source study methods: Junction-only immunoSEQ sequences carried no quality scores, so filtering differed. Libraries were prepared by immunoSEQ multiplex PCR; TCRdb keeps only in-frame clonotypes and omits some of them. Clone size and V and J calls were adopted from that table, with D and trimming inferred from the DNA. Of over 1.5 million clones listed, approximately 98% are singletons. The data belong to a study of shared clonotypes between healthy human individuals. Broader study findings: It was observed that approximately 5% of naive CD4 clonotypes were shared across several donors. Non-shared clonotypes were found to have lower generation probabilities than the clonotypes that were shared by all four of the sorted-subset donors.

Losses at the gene ends were 1 base for V and 0 bases for J; bases not matched to a gene: 4. CDR3 size: 15 residues. Germline values: CDR1 SGDLS, CDR2 YYNGEE. This chain joins TRBV9 and TRBJ2-7, with 7 bases that match TRBD1. Sequenced sample: naive CD4+ T cells sorted from blood. Subset reported: CD45RA+ positively selected. The TCR sequence derives from a man aged 25-45 years in good health. In nucleotides, the CDR3 is TGTGCCAGCAGCGTACGGGACAGCGGCTCCTACGAGCAGTACTTC. Translation gives CASSVRDSGSYEQYF.